This T cell receptor beta chain was captured by sequencing in a study of blood T cell repertoires in COVID-19. Across the study: Some COVID-19 samples were acute and others convalescent; all came from the United States, Italy and Spain.

This CDR3 comprises 13 residues. CDR1 and CDR2 (germline): SQVTM, ANQGSEA. Trimming cost V 3 bases and J 4 bases, with 12 bases left between them. Original processing methods: Nucleated cell counts were estimated from reference gene primer amplification. Profiled with immunoSEQ multiplex PCR; TCRdb holds only in-frame clones, not every one. The DNA was the basis for D and trimming; V, J and clone size are from that table. The table lists around 250,000 clones, 85% of them singletons. This TCR was sampled from a woman aged 50 to 60 who had been exposed to COVID-19. Sequenced material: PBMCs or T cells enriched from blood (not recorded which). The V gene is TRBV29-1, the J gene TRBJ1-1, with D maybe TRBD1 (6 bases). Written as DNA, the CDR3 is TGCAGCGTTGAGTGGGGGCGCGGCACTGAAGCTTTCTTT. It translates to CSVEWGRGTEAFF.